The present T cell receptor (beta chain) was sequenced within a study of cytomegalovirus exposure and HLA in healthy donors. Across the whole study: There were roughly 110 million unique TCR beta sequences, drawn from 150 million to 200 million T cells, in an earlier analysis. Around 86 million unique TCRs, all from HLA-typed donors, were included in an early release of the data. Overall study results and limits: When analyzed later, a missense DCLRE1C variant was found to be linked to TCR beta V- and J-gene trimming. Only CMV serostatus was available as immune exposure information.

The sample holds one count of this clone. Antigen unknown. V dropped 11 bases and J dropped 5 bases, with 18 bases sitting between them. CDR1 MDHEN and CDR2 SYDVKM come from the germline V gene. CDR3 length: 13 amino acids. A multiplex PCR was run with 60 Vbeta primers and 13 Jbeta primers. Here immunoSEQ multiplex PCR was the method, and the copy in TCRdb shows in-frame clones only, minus some. Of about 61,000 clones in the sample, roughly 90% were seen once. This clonotype originated in a man aged 25-40 years in good health and CMV-seropositive. The sample consisted of PBMCs. This rearrangement joins TRBV28 to TRBJ1-1; no definite D call. This CDR3 is CASSVLGRTEAFF. In nucleotides, the CDR3 is TGTGCCTCGTCGGTCCTAGGAAGAACTGAAGCTTTCTTT. The full variable domain, completed using reference TRBV28 and TRBJ1-1, is DVKVTQSSRYLVKRTGEKVFLECVQDMDHENMFWYRQDPGLGLRLIYFSYDVKMKEKGDIPEGYSVSREKKERFSLILESASTNQTSMYLCASSVLGRTEAFFGQGTRLTVV.